The source of this TCR beta chain is a study of blood T cell repertoires in COVID-19 (dated by TCRdb to the early 2020s). Describing the broader study: The collaborator samples originated in the United States, Italy and Spain and spanned the acute and convalescent phases of COVID-19. Deeply sampled blood TCRbeta repertoires from subjects exposed to, actively infected with, or recovered from COVID-19 were included in the dataset. Nearly every sample came with metadata listing a de-identified subject ID, COVID-19 status, age in years and sex. The prospective study material was composed of cDNA or gDNA derived from T cells, B-cell-depleted T cells, or PBMCs. HLA class I and class II types, where available, came from metadata supplied by the sample provider rather than from assay-based typing. The repertoires were released in a freely available public database meant as a resource for research on the immune response to SARS-CoV-2. The samples were drawn from two sources: the first 160 participants of the ongoing ImmuneRACE study, and approximately 1,300 subjects contributed by 6 global collaborators.

General conclusions and limits of the study: How much clinical and demographic metadata was included differed by source and by participant, and the metadata was provided uncurated.

TCRbeta CDR3 regions were amplified from genomic DNA using the immunoSEQ Assay, a bias-controlled multiplex PCR. Concerning the study's data processing: The number of nucleated cells in each sample was estimated by amplification of reference gene primers within the assay. Sequence reads were collapsed and filtered to measure the absolute abundance of every unique TCRbeta CDR3 rearrangement. For each sample, productive Simpson clonality was calculated by taking the square root of Simpson's diversity index across productive rearrangements. Drawn from immuneACCESS, this table holds only the in-frame rearrangements with V and J called that TCRdb kept. Clones are partly lost; checked studies trace under half to an unresolved V gene and leave the rest unexplained. From that table come the V and J calls and clone size; the DNA was used to work out D and trimming. This sample comprises around 280,000 clones, around 90% of them detected only once. The ten largest clonotypes hold over 1% of the sample.

The germline V end is reduced by 6 bases and the J end by 2 bases; junction bases left unmatched: 13. From a lookup of the germline V gene, CDR1 and CDR2 are MDHEN and SYDVKM. Counted from cysteine to phenylalanine, this CDR3 has 18 amino acids. The CDR3 DNA has 54 bases and is translated from base 1. Remarks on this clone: Its antigen is unknown. Per-nucleotide qualities are absent, and no much larger clonotype sits a single base away.

Collaborating institutions collected whole blood in K2EDTA tubes following their own protocols. For TCRbeta analysis, collaborators shipped samples in one of three forms: frozen whole blood, isolated PBMCs, or DNA extracted from either of those sample types. The V and J segments used are TRBV28 and TRBJ2-7, with 13 central nucleotides matching TRBD2. Sequenced: peripheral blood. The clonotype was recovered from a man in his 70s with acute or convalescent COVID-19. The bases are TGTGCCAGCAGACATCTTCCCGGGACTAGCGGGGCGACCTACGAGCAGTACTTC. Its amino acids are CASRHLPGTSGATYEQYF. The full variable domain, with segments outside the CDR3 supplied by the reference TRBV28 and TRBJ2-7 proteins, appears as DVKVTQSSRYLVKRTGEKVFLECVQDMDHENMFWYRQDPGLGLRLIYFSYDVKMKEKGDIPEGYSVSREKKERFSLILESASTNQTSMYLCASRHLPGTSGATYEQYFGPGTRLTVT.